These T cell receptor beta chains were read from a single sample in a study of blood T cell repertoires in COVID-19. TCRdb's copy holds only in-frame clones and misses some; the assay was immunoSEQ multiplex PCR. The table lists some 240,000 clones, 84% of them singletons. The sequenced sample was peripheral blood. Source of these receptors: a woman between 35 and 50 years old who had recovered from COVID-19. Both conserved end residues are part of each CDR3. A D gene is named only where the DNA matches it firmly. Expanded clones get a size class; other rows say once, few or many, or leave the size out.

J gene,clone size,V gene,D gene,CDR3 protein,CDR3 DNA
TRBJ2-2,.,TRBV5-1,TRBD1,CASSGQGATGELFF,TGCGCCAGCTCAGGGCAGGGGGCAACCGGGGAGCTGTTTTTT
TRBJ2-3,.,TRBV19,TRBD2,CASSRTVTGGDTQYF,TGTGCCAGTAGCCGGACGGTTACCGGGGGGGATACGCAGTATTTT
TRBJ1-2,once,TRBV5-6,.,CASSFLQTAPPGGYTF,TGTGCCAGCAGCTTCCTTCAGACTGCGCCGCCCGGAGGCTACACCTTC
TRBJ2-5,.,TRBV12-3/TRBV12-4,.,CASSYSGVKTQYF,TGTGCCAGCAGTTACAGCGGTGTCAAGACCCAGTACTTC
TRBJ2-3,.,TRBV28,TRBD1,CASSPEPQTGMVQHTQYF,TGTGCCAGCAGTCCCGAGCCCCAGACAGGGATGGTTCAGCATACGCAGTATTTT
TRBJ1-4,.,TRBV7-3,.,CASSPPRDTTNEKLFF,TGTGCCAGCAGCCCCCCCCGGGACACAACTAATGAAAAACTGTTTTTT
TRBJ1-2,.,TRBV12-3/TRBV12-4,.,CASSLPGNYGYTF,TGTGCCAGCAGTTTGCCGGGGAACTATGGCTACACCTTC
TRBJ2-1,.,TRBV27,.,CASTPTPGSSYNEQFF,TGTGCCAGCACCCCTACTCCGGGGTCCTCCTACAATGAGCAGTTCTTC
TRBJ1-2,.,TRBV5-1,.,CASSLGGHRYGYTF,TGCGCCAGCAGCTTGGGGGGACACCGCTATGGCTACACCTTC
TRBJ2-1,.,TRBV7-2,TRBD2,CASSSYGGYDNEQFF,TGTGCCAGCAGCTCCTACGGGGGGTACGACAATGAGCAGTTCTTC
TRBJ1-4,.,TRBV12-3/TRBV12-4,.,CASSPRGEKLFF,TGTGCCAGCAGCCCCAGGGGAGAAAAACTGTTTTTT
TRBJ2-3,once,TRBV3-1/TRBV3-2,.,CASSHEAVDTQYF,TGTGCCAGCAGCCATGAGGCCGTTGATACGCAGTATTTT
TRBJ2-7,.,TRBV7-2,TRBD1,CASSYKGTGEPYEQYF,TGTGCCAGCAGCTACAAAGGGACAGGGGAACCCTACGAGCAGTACTTC